This T cell receptor (beta chain) emerged from a study of cytomegalovirus exposure and HLA in healthy donors. Findings and limits, study-wide: As a later analysis showed, a missense DCLRE1C variant was linked to trimming of TCR beta V- and J-genes. In vitro checks showed that three CMV-associated chains really do target CMV antigens. Sequencing likely produced, as an artifact, a cluster of highly shared sequence variants.

Germline loops: CDR1 LNHNV, CDR2 YYDKDF (reference sequence). There are 18 residues in the CDR3. V shed 0 bases and J shed 6 bases, with 23 bases lying between them. Comments on this clone: Its antigen is still unknown.

With 60 Vbeta and 13 Jbeta primers, the PCR was carried out. Measured with immunoSEQ multiplex PCR; TCRdb has only the in-frame clones, and not every one. The sample includes hundreds of thousands of clones, around four fifths of them seen just once. What was sequenced was PBMCs. The origin of this receptor is a woman aged 55-69 years in good health and CMV-seropositive. V usage is TRBV15 and J usage is TRBJ1-1; weak D call: TRBD1 (6 bases). CDR3 amino acids: CATSRENLRGGRSAEAFF. The CDR3 nucleotides read TGTGCCACCAGCAGAGAAAACCTACGGGGGGGCCGGTCGGCTGAAGCTTTCTTT.